This T cell receptor (beta chain) was recorded in a study of T cells in Graves' hyperthyroidism and ophthalmopathy. The CDR3 is made up of 17 amino acids. V was trimmed by 4 bases and J by 3 bases, leaving 22 bases between them. Germline V CDR1 and CDR2: SGHTS, YDEGEE. Amplification of TCR beta CDR3 regions was performed using RNA transcripts as template. HTBI primers drove first-round RT-PCR of the TCR CDR3. TCRdb processed the multiplex PCR reads anew with MiXCR; each CDR3 protein has one entry. The sample includes about 480,000 distinct CDR3 sequences, under 25% of them seen just once. The study, taken as a whole, reports: Stable hyperthyroidism was told apart from ophthalmopathy by a model built on 13 V-J features. Most thyroid clonotypes that were expanded above 0.001 also turned up in blood.

With respect to this clonotype: Its antigen is unidentified.

Ophthalmopathy in the patients scored at least 3 on Clinical Activity Score and at least 4 on NOSPECS grade, lasting under 3 months. The PBMCs studied were ones that came from about 9.9 ml fresh peripheral blood. The chain employs TRBV5-8 and TRBJ1-1; D is perhaps TRBD1 (6 bases). Sequenced input: blood. This clonotype was obtained from a woman in her seventies with Graves' ophthalmopathy. The DNA of the CDR3 is TGTGCCAGCAGCAAACACTCTACAGGGTTGTGGGACACTGAAGCTTTCTTT. It encodes CASSKHSTGLWDTEAFF.